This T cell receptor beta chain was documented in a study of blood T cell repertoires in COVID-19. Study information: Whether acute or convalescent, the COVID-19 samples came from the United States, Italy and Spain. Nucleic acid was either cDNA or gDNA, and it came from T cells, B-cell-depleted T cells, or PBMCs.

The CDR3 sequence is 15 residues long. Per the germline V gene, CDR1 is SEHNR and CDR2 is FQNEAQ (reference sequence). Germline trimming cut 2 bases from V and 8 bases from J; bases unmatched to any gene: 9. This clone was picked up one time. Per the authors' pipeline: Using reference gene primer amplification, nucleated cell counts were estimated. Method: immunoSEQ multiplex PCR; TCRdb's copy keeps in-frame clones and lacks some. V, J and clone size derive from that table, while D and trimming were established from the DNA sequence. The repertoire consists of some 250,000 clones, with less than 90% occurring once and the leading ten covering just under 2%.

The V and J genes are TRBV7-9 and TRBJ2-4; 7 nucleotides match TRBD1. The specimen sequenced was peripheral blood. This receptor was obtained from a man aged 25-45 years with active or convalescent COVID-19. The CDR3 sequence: CASSLFRGTGDIQYF. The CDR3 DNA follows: TGTGCCAGCAGCTTATTCAGGGGGACCGGGGACATTCAGTACTTC.